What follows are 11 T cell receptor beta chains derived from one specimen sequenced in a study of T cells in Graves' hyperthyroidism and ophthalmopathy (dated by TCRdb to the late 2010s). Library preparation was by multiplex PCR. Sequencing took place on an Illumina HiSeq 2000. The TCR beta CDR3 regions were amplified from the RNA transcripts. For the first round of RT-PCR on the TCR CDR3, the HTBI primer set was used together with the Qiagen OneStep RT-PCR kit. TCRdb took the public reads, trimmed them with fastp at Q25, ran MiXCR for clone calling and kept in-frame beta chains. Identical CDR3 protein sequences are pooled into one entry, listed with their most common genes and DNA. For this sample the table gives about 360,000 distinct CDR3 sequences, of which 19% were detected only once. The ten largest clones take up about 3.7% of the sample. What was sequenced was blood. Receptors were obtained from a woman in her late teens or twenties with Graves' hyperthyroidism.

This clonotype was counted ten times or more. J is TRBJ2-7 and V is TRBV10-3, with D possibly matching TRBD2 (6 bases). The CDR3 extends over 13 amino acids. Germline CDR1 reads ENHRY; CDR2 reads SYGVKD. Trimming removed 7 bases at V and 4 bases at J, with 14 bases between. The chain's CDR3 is CAITEGRGYEQYF. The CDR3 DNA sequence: TGTGCCATCACGGAGGGGCGCGGATACGAGCAGTACTTC.

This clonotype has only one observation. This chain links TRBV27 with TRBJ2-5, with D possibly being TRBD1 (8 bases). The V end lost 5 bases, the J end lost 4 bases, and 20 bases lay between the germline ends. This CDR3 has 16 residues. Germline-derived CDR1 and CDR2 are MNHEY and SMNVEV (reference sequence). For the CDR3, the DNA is TGTGCCAGCAGTCCCCTAAGGACAGGGAGGGGAGAGACCCAGTACTTC. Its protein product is CASSPLRTGRGETQYF.

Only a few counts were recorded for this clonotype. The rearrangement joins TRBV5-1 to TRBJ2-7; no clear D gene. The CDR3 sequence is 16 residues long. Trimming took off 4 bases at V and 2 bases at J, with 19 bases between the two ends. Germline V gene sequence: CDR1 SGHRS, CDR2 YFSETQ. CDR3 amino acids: CASSAHRVSIPYEQYF. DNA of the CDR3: TGCGCCAGCAGCGCGCACCGCGTGTCGATTCCCTACGAGCAGTACTTC.

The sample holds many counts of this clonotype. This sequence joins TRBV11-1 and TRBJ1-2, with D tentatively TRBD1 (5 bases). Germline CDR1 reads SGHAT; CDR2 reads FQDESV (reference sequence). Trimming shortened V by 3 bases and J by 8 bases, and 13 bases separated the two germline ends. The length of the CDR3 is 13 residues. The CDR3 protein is CASSFAGGEGYTF. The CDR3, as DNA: TGTGCCAGCAGCTTTGCCGGGGGGGAAGGCTACACCTTC.

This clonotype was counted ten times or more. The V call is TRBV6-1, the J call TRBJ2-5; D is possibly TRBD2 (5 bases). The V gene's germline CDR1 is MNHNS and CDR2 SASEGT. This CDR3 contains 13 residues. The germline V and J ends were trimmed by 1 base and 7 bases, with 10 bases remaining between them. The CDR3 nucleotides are TGTGCCAGCAGTGAAGGAGGGCTAAGGACCCAGTACTTC. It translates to CASSEGGLRTQYF.

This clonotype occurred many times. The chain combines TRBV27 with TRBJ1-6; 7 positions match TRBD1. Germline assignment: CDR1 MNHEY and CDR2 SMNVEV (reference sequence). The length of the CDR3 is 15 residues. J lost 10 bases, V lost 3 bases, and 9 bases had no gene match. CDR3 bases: TGTGCCAGCAGTTTCACGACAGGGTCGGTCTCACCCCTCCACTTT. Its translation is CASSFTTGSVSPLHF.

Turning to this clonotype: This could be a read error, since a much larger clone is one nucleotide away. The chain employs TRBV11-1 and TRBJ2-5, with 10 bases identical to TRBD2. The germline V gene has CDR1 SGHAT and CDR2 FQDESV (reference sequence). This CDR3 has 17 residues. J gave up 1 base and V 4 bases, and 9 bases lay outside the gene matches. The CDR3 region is CASSSSERGGCQETQYF. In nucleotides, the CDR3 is TGTGCCAGCAGCTCATCCGAGCGGGGGGGATGCCAAGAGACCCAGTACTTC.

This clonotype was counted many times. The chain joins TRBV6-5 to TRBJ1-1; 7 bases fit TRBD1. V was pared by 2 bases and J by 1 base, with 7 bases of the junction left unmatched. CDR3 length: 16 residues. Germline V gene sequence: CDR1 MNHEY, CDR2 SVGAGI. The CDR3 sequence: CASSYGTEIPNTEAFF. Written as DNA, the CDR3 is TGTGCCAGCAGTTACGGGACAGAGATCCCGAACACTGAAGCTTTCTTT.

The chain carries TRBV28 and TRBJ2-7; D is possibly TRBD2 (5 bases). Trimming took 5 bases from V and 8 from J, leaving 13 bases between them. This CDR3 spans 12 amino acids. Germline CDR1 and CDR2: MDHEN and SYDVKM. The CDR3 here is CASSPQDFKQYF. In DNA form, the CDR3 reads TGTGCCAGCAGTCCCCAGGACTTCAAGCAGTACTTC.

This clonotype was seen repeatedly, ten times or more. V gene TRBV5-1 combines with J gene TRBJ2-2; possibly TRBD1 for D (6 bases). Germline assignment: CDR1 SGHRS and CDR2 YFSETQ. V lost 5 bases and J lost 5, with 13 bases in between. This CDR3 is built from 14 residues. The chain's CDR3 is CASRLTGFTGELFF. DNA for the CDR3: TGCGCCAGCAGGCTGACAGGCTTTACCGGGGAGCTGTTTTTT.

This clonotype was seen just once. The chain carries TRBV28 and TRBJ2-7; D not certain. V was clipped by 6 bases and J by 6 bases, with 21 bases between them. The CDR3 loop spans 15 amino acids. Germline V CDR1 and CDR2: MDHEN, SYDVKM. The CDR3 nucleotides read TGTGCCAGCAGCAAACCTAGAGGAGCGATGCGCGAGCAGTACTTC. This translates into CASSKPRGAMREQYF.